In its sample, the clone carrying this T cell receptor (beta chain) was seen once. The record originates from a study of blood T cell repertoires in COVID-19. Study-level background: Acute-phase and convalescent COVID-19 samples originated in the United States, Italy and Spain.

How the authors handled the data: From reference gene primer amplification, estimates of nucleated cell counts were derived. This table comes from immunoSEQ multiplex PCR, and its TCRdb copy is limited to in-frame clones, with some not included. The V and J calls and clone size are taken from that table; D and trimming were inferred from the DNA. The sample carries 200,000 or so clones, roughly 80% recorded once. Seattle cases were enrolled at active infection and followed longitudinally. The CDR3 is 13 residues long. The germline V gene has CDR1 MNHEY and CDR2 SVGAGI. V was cut by 1 base and J by 6 bases, with 6 bases left in between.

The material sequenced was peripheral blood. The sequence was collected from a woman aged 80 or over with COVID-19, enrolled during active disease. The chain recombines TRBV6-5 with TRBJ2-2, with D possibly TRBD2 on 6 matching bases. This chain's CDR3 is CASSYWRAGELFF. The CDR3 DNA follows: TGTGCCAGCAGTTACTGGAGGGCCGGGGAGCTGTTTTTT.